This TCR beta chain was identified during a study of control samples from healthy donors and cancer patients. Assay used: immunoSEQ multiplex PCR; TCRdb lists only in-frame clones, some missing. The sample data list about 210,000 clones. CDR1 and CDR2 (germline): MNHEY, SMNVEV (reference sequence). V shed 6 bases, J shed 4 bases, and the junction held 7 bases outside the gene matches. The CDR3 has 14 amino acids. V gene TRBV27 combines with J gene TRBJ1-2; 8 bases agree with TRBD1. The TCR was taken from a woman aged 25 to 39 in good health. The sequencing sample was made of blood. CDR3 in amino acids: CASRRIQGAYGYTF. DNA of the CDR3: TGTGCCAGCAGACGGATTCAGGGGGCCTATGGCTACACCTTC.